This T cell receptor (beta chain) originates from a study of T cell responses to AZD1222 COVID-19 vaccine. For the study at large: Timing groups of about 4 and about 12 weeks for second doses were pooled.

Study conclusions and caveats: Females made up more of the donors, who were largely white British, and clonal diversity may have come out too low. Spike-specific TCR repertoires showed rising breadth and depth after two AZD1222 doses. Regions 160-218 and 743-854 held dominance among vaccine-associated CD4 TCRs, which spanned spike.

A word on this clone: Its antigen remains unknown.

Looked up from germline, CDR1 is SEHNR and CDR2 is FQNEAQ (reference sequence). V shed 5 bases and J shed 8 bases, with 18 bases lying between them. This CDR3 is 14 amino acids long. The protocol was immunoSEQ multiplex PCR, while the TCRdb copy is restricted to in-frame clones and leaves out a portion. Of roughly 100,000 clones in the sample, around 89% were seen once. This sample comprised peripheral blood, obtained on day 0 of AZD1222 vaccination. The rearrangement joins TRBV7-9 to TRBJ1-2, with D unclear. This receptor was obtained from an adult in good health. CDR3 residues: CASSPLGSQPGYTF. For the CDR3, the DNA is TGTGCCAGCAGCCCCCTAGGATCTCAGCCCGGCTACACCTTC.